Following are 31 T cell receptor beta chains from one sample sequenced in a study of T cells expressing NK-cell markers. Reanalyzing the 5' RACE reads, TCRdb keeps one entry per CDR3 protein, without DNA. The data include 150,000 to 200,000 distinct CDR3 sequences; the top ten clones carry around 20%. The sequenced material came from blood T cells: a sorted CD56 or NKG2C T cell subset, CD4+ or CD8+ T cells, or bulk PBMC T cells (not recorded which). These receptors were taken from a man aged 18-75 years in good health.

This chain joins TRBV4-1 and TRBJ2-5; TCRdb's D gene call, TRBD1, goes unchecked for lack of DNA. The CDR3 totals 16 residues. Germline CDR1 is MGHRA and CDR2 is YSYEKL. The CDR3: CASSQVDPGQQETQYF.

This sequence joins TRBV7-8 and TRBJ2-3; TCRdb's D gene call, TRBD2, goes unchecked for lack of DNA. Looked up from germline, CDR1 is SGHVS and CDR2 is FQNEAQ. The CDR3 covers 16 residues. The CDR3 region is CASSLWGSGGEDTQYF.

The chain has TRBV7-8 and TRBJ1-2; as DNA is missing, the TRBD1 call by TCRdb cannot be tested. Germline CDR1 reads SGHVS; CDR2 reads FQNEAQ. CDR3 length: 15 residues. CDR3 protein: CASSSPDRGFYGYTF.

This sequence joins TRBV5-6 and TRBJ2-7; the D call from TCRdb, TRBD1, cannot be confirmed without DNA. The CDR3 covers 16 residues. Germline values: CDR1 SGHDT, CDR2 YYEEEE. The chain's CDR3 is CASSIPGGLGVYEQYF.

The rearrangement uses TRBV7-7 and TRBJ2-5; TCRdb lists TRBD1, though no DNA is available to test this call. CDR3 length equals 16 residues. Germline lookup yields CDR1 SSHAT and CDR2 FNYEAQ (reference sequence). CDR3 in amino acids: CASSLSSPGGAETQYF.

CDR3 residues: CASRELAGGPEAGELFF. The chain uses TRBV2 and TRBJ2-2; TCRdb proposes TRBD2, but this gene call is untestable without DNA. Per germline, CDR1 SNHLY and CDR2 FYNNEI. The CDR3 sequence is 17 residues long.

This sequence joins TRBV27 and TRBJ2-7. This CDR3 is built from 14 residues. CDR1 and CDR2 from the germline V gene are MNHEY and SMNVEV (reference sequence). The CDR3 spells CASSSGPSLGEQYF.

The chain is built from TRBV7-9 and TRBJ1-5. CDR1 and CDR2 (germline): SEHNR, FQNEAQ (reference sequence). The CDR3 is 15 residues long. The CDR3 loop reads CASSPSGSGNQPQHF.

The chain has TRBV9 and TRBJ1-1; no DNA is available, so the TRBD1 call from TCRdb remains unchecked. In germline, CDR1 is SGDLS, CDR2 YYNGEE. This CDR3 has 15 amino acids. The CDR3 spells CASSPTGTTNTEAFF.

The chain joins TRBV2 to TRBJ2-1. Germline CDR1 and CDR2: SNHLY and FYNNEI. The CDR3 loop spans 16 amino acids. The CDR3 spells CASSRSATSSYNEQFF.

The V and J genes are TRBV12-3 or TRBV12-4 and TRBJ1-1. This CDR3 comprises 11 residues. CDR3 residues: CASTRLGRAFF.

The chain has TRBV11-2 and TRBJ2-2. The length of the CDR3 is 13 residues. Germline lookup yields CDR1 SGHAT and CDR2 FQNNGV. The CDR3 spells CASSLTRPGELFF.

The CDR3 loop is CSAPTGVTEAFF. The chain uses TRBV20-1 and TRBJ1-1; TCRdb designates TRBD1, a call that cannot be tested without DNA. The CDR3 totals 12 residues. The germline V gene has CDR1 DFQATT and CDR2 SNEGSKA (reference sequence).

This rearrangement joins TRBV19 to TRBJ2-1; TCRdb's D gene call, TRBD1, goes unchecked for lack of DNA. This CDR3 region has 16 residues. CDR1 and CDR2 (germline): LNHDA, SQIVND (reference sequence). This CDR3 reads CASSVQTGSSYNEQFF.

The chain combines TRBV7-2 with TRBJ2-3. Germline V CDR1 and CDR2: SGHTA, FQGNSA. The CDR3 sequence is 16 residues long. The CDR3 spells CASSSANARRTDTQYF. Complete variable domain (other parts from reference TRBV7-2 and TRBJ2-3): GAGVSQSPSNKVTEKGKDVELRCDPISGHTALYWYRQSLGQGLEFLIYFQGNSAPDKSGLPSDRFSAERTGGSVSTLTIQRTQQEDSAVYLCASSSANARRTDTQYFGPGTRLTVL.

The chain carries TRBV11-2 and TRBJ2-3. This CDR3 comprises 14 residues. The germline V gene has CDR1 SGHAT and CDR2 FQNNGV. CDR3 loop: CASSEETSTDTQYF.

This sequence joins TRBV19 and TRBJ1-1; checking the TCRdb D call of TRBD1 is not possible without DNA. The CDR3 sequence is 15 residues long. Germline V gene lookup returns CDR1 LNHDA and CDR2 SQIVND (reference sequence). This chain's CDR3 is CASSIWSQGDTEAFF. The variable domain in full, with the rest retrieved from reference TRBV19 and TRBJ1-1, is DGGITQSPKYLFRKEGQNVTLSCEQNLNHDAMYWYRQDPGQGLRLIYYSQIVNDFQKGDIAEGYSVSREKKESFPLTVTSAQKNPTAFYLCASSIWSQGDTEAFFGQGTRLTVV.

The chain joins TRBV7-9 to TRBJ1-1; lacking DNA, the TRBD1 call made by TCRdb goes unchecked. Germline V gene sequence: CDR1 SEHNR, CDR2 FQNEAQ (reference sequence). The CDR3 loop spans 14 amino acids. The CDR3: CASSPTGGFTEAFF.

The chain links TRBV27 to TRBJ2-7; checking the TCRdb D call of TRBD1 is not possible without DNA. The CDR3 is made up of 14 amino acids. Looked up from germline, CDR1 is MNHEY and CDR2 is SMNVEV (reference sequence). CDR3 sequence: CASSTRIGGHEQYF.

The CDR3 region is CASSLGRGLYGYTF. This rearrangement joins TRBV5-5 to TRBJ1-2. This CDR3 is 14 amino acids long. Germline V gene lookup returns CDR1 SGHKS and CDR2 YYEKEE (reference sequence).

The rearrangement uses TRBV5-6 and TRBJ2-1. The CDR3 runs to 15 residues. Germline loops: CDR1 SGHDT, CDR2 YYEEEE. The CDR3 loop is CASSLVSGAYNEQFF.

The chain employs TRBV5-6 and TRBJ2-7; TCRdb outputs TRBD2, but without DNA this stays unchecked. Germline assignment: CDR1 SGHDT and CDR2 YYEEEE. The CDR3 extends over 14 amino acids. This chain's CDR3 is CASSLGGVPYEQYF.

The genes are TRBV12-3 or TRBV12-4 and TRBJ2-2; TCRdb's D call, TRBD2, is unchecked because there is no DNA. The CDR3 loop spans 19 amino acids. The chain's CDR3 is CASSLARRGQSGGTGELFF.

The rearrangement joins TRBV24-1 to TRBJ2-5. From germline, CDR1 is KGHDR and CDR2 SFDVKD. This CDR3 comprises 16 residues. The CDR3 reads CATSDLLRRDQETQYF.

The chain joins TRBV5-5 to TRBJ1-6. Looked up from germline, CDR1 is SGHKS and CDR2 is YYEKEE (reference sequence). The CDR3 is made up of 15 amino acids. The CDR3 here is CASSSTGWWDSPLHF.

This chain uses TRBV13 with TRBJ1-1. This CDR3 comprises 14 residues. Looked up from germline, CDR1 is PRHDT and CDR2 is FYEKMQ (reference sequence). CDR3 sequence reads: CASSLSGWNTEAFF.

The chain combines TRBV27 with TRBJ2-7; TCRdb designates TRBD1, a call that cannot be tested without DNA. Germline V lookup: CDR1 MNHEY, CDR2 SMNVEV (reference sequence). The length of the CDR3 is 14 residues. The chain's CDR3 is CASSDRSGYNEQYF.

The gene calls are TRBV15 and TRBJ2-1; checking the TCRdb D call of TRBD1 is not possible without DNA. The CDR3 extends over 12 amino acids. The germline V gene encodes CDR1 LNHNV and CDR2 YYDKDF (reference sequence). The CDR3 sequence: CATSKAAHEQFF.

V is TRBV7-6 and J is TRBJ2-3. Per the germline V gene, CDR1 is SGHVS and CDR2 is FNYEAQ. This CDR3 comprises 13 residues. The CDR3 protein is CASSSGPPDTQYF.

The V gene is TRBV27, the J gene TRBJ2-3; TCRdb lists TRBD1, though no DNA is available to test this call. Germline loops: CDR1 MNHEY, CDR2 SMNVEV (reference sequence). This CDR3 spans 15 amino acids. CDR3 protein: CASSPLVGGPDTQYF.

The chain employs TRBV9 and TRBJ2-1; TCRdb's D call of TRBD2 is untestable without DNA. Germline values: CDR1 SGDLS, CDR2 YYNGEE. The CDR3 runs to 12 residues. This CDR3 is CASSQTGLPGFF.